This TCR beta chain was obtained from a study of response to subunit inactivated influenza vaccine. Study results and caveats: A suggestion made by the authors is that each seasonal influenza vaccination recruits few new T cells.

TCRdb itself ran the RT-PCR reads through MiXCR, one entry per CDR3 protein. The sample lists about 480,000 distinct CDR3 sequences, approximately 10% occurring once. V shed 2 bases, J shed 1 base, and the junction held 11 bases outside the gene matches. The CDR3 length is 18 residues. Germline V CDR1 and CDR2: MDHEN, SYDVKM. Concerning this clonotype itself: As yet, its antigen is unknown.

This TCR was sampled from a man aged 50 to 60 who received an inactivated influenza vaccine. The sample consisted of PBMCs from blood, taken roughly 47 days after vaccination. V gene TRBV28 combines with J gene TRBJ1-2; 9 positions match TRBD1. The CDR3 DNA reads as TGTGCCAGCAGTTTACCTCCGGGACAGGGCCTATTTAACTATGGCTACACCTTC. Encoded protein: CASSLPPGQGLFNYGYTF.